This T cell receptor (beta chain) was captured by sequencing in a study of shared clonotypes between healthy human individuals. Assay: immunoSEQ multiplex PCR; the TCRdb copy retains only in-frame clones and omits some. The table records about 800,000 clones, about 96% of them present only once. With 4 bases removed from V and 5 bases from J, the gap between germline ends came to 16 bases. CDR3 length: 14 residues. Per the germline V gene, CDR1 is SGDLS and CDR2 is YYNGEE. Naivety among CD8 cells was defined by CD45RO negativity and positive CCR7 selection, thereby excluding terminally differentiated effector memory CD45RA+ cells. All of the donors resided in Nashville, Tennessee, and each was a Caucasian adult.

The receptor comes from a man aged 25 to 40 in good health. Input material: naive CD8+ T cells sorted from blood. V is TRBV9 and J is TRBJ2-7; D not certain. The chain's CDR3 is CASSPRAPLHEQYF. Written as DNA, the CDR3 is TGTGCCAGCAGCCCACGGGCCCCGCTCCACGAGCAGTACTTC.